This T cell receptor (beta chain) emerged from a study of naive and memory T cell subsets. This clonotype showed up just a few times. Its antigen is undetermined. Study-level results: In naive cells, over 90% of TCR sequences were seen only once. Naive repertoires, especially CD8, held a few larger clonotypes, possibly memory cells re-expressing CD45RA.

Both TRBC1 and TRBC2 were covered by a beta constant-region primer of two equimolar oligonucleotides. Four rounds of PCR amplified the ligated cDNA using nested alpha and beta constant-region primers plus SP2. From the UMI-ligation and nested PCR reads, TCRdb called clonotypes with MiXCR, one entry per CDR3 protein. The table includes 98,000 or so distinct CDR3 sequences, approximately 15% detected once. Cells stained for CD3, CD4, CD8, CD45RA and CD27 were sorted into four subsets. The ends were cut back, 5 bases at V and 5 bases at J, with 23 bases in the middle. Germline CDR1 reads SEHNR; CDR2 reads FQNEAQ (reference sequence). This CDR3 has 17 residues.

The V and J genes are TRBV7-9 and TRBJ2-3, with D tentatively TRBD1 (6 bases). Material: naive CD8+ T cells from blood. This sequence originates from a human donor in good health. The CDR3: CASSPTPQGFWQDTQYF. CDR3 nucleotides: TGTGCCAGCAGCCCTACCCCCCAGGGGTTCTGGCAAGATACGCAGTATTTT.